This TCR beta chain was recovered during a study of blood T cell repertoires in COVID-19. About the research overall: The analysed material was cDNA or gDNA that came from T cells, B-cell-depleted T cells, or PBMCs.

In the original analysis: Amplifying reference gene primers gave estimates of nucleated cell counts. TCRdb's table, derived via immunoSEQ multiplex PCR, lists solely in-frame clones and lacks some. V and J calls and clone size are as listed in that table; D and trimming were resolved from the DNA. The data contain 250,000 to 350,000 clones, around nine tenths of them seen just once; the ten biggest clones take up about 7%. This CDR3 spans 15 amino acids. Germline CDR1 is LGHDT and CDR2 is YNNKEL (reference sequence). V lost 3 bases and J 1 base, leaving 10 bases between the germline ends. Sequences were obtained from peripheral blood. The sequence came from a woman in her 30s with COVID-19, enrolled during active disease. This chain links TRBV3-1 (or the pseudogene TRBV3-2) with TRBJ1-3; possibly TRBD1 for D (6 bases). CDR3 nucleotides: TGTGCCAGCAGCCAGGCTGACAGGTCTGGAAACACCATATATTTT. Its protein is CASSQADRSGNTIYF.